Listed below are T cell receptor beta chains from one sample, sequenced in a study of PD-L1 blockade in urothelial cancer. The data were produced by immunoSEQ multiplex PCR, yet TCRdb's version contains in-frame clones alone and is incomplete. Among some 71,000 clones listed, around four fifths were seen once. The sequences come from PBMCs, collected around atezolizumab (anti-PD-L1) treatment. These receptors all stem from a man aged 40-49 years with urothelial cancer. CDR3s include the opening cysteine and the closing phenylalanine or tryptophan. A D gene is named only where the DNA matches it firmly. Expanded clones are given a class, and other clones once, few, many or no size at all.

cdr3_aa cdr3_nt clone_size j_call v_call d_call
CAISDSVGLKGAQTEAFF TGTGCCATCAGTGATTCGGTAGGGCTAAAAGGGGCACAGACTGAAGCTTTCTTT NA TRBJ1-1 TRBV10-3 NA
CSVEENGGGYTF TGCAGCGTTGAAGAGAACGGGGGAGGCTACACCTTC NA TRBJ1-2 TRBV29-1 NA
CASTTGNTGELFF TGTGCCTCTACGACTGGGAACACCGGGGAGCTGTTTTTT NA TRBJ2-2 TRBV7-8 NA
CASSRTGGIYNEQFF TGTGCCAGCAGCAGGACTGGGGGGATTTACAATGAGCAGTTCTTC NA TRBJ2-1 TRBV7-6 NA
CASSIFPPGIGSEQFF TGTGCCAGTAGCATATTCCCTCCCGGGATCGGATCAGAGCAGTTCTTC once TRBJ2-1 TRBV19 NA
CASSILTASYEQYF TGCGCCAGCAGCATACTGACAGCCTCCTACGAGCAGTACTTC NA TRBJ2-7 TRBV5-1 NA
CASGQGETQYF TGTGCCTCAGGACAGGGGGAGACCCAGTACTTC NA TRBJ2-5 TRBV30 TRBD1
CASSQETSGRRKAGELFF TGTGCCAGCAGCCAAGAGACTAGCGGGAGGCGGAAGGCCGGGGAGCTGTTTTTT NA TRBJ2-2 TRBV4-2 TRBD2
CSVTRDRASEQYF TGCAGCGTGACCCGGGACAGGGCTTCCGAGCAGTACTTC NA TRBJ2-7 TRBV29-1 TRBD1
CASREIEQYF TGTGCCAGCAGAGAGATTGAGCAGTACTTC NA TRBJ2-7 TRBV25-1 NA
CASSHPGTSYEQYF TGCGCCAGCAGCCACCCGGGTACCTCCTACGAGCAGTACTTC NA TRBJ2-7 TRBV4-1 NA
CASSVLQGSSYNEQFF TGTGCCAGCAGCGTCTTACAAGGGAGCTCCTACAATGAGCAGTTCTTC NA TRBJ2-1 TRBV9 NA
CASRRDRDAYEQYF TGTGCCAGTAGGCGGGACAGGGACGCCTACGAGCAGTACTTC NA TRBJ2-7 TRBV19 TRBD1
CASSLVVGSVEQFF TGTGCTAGCAGCTTGGTTGTCGGGTCGGTTGAGCAGTTCTTC NA TRBJ2-1 TRBV7-7 NA
CASSLGSPQEEKLFF TGTGCCAGCAGTTTAGGGAGCCCCCAGGAAGAAAAACTGTTTTTT NA TRBJ1-4 TRBV27 NA
CASSLLGARQETQYF TGCGCCAGCAGCTTGTTAGGGGCACGTCAAGAGACCCAGTACTTC NA TRBJ2-5 TRBV5-1 NA
CASSAQIAGGANEQYF TGCGCCAGCAGCGCGCAAATAGCGGGAGGTGCGAACGAGCAGTACTTC NA TRBJ2-7 TRBV4-1 TRBD2
CASGRVSYGYTF TGTGCCAGCGGGAGAGTTAGCTACGGCTACACCTTC NA TRBJ1-2 TRBV28 NA
CASKGGQGAVNEQYF TGCGCCAGCAAGGGGGGACAGGGGGCTGTCAACGAGCAGTACTTC NA TRBJ2-7 TRBV5-1 TRBD1
CASSLGPSGSYEQYF TGCGCCAGCAGCTTGGGGCCTAGCGGATCATACGAGCAGTACTTC NA TRBJ2-7 TRBV5-1 TRBD2
CASITGGGGANVLTF TGTGCCAGCATTACAGGGGGTGGAGGGGCCAACGTCCTGACTTTC NA TRBJ2-6 TRBV28 TRBD1
CASPPWGAQRERTDTQYF TGTGCCAGCCCTCCCTGGGGGGCTCAGCGGGAGCGCACAGATACGCAGTATTTT NA TRBJ2-3 TRBV28 TRBD2
CASSLAKTALSNQPQHF TGTGCCAGCAGCTTGGCCAAGACAGCCCTTAGCAATCAGCCCCAGCATTTT NA TRBJ1-5 TRBV5-8 NA
CASDAETTGELFF TGTGCCAGCGATGCGGAGACCACCGGGGAGCTGTTTTTT few TRBJ2-2 TRBV9 NA
CAWRGTGYYEQYF TGTGCCTGGCGTGGGACAGGATACTACGAGCAGTACTTC NA TRBJ2-7 TRBV30 TRBD1
CASSLTRGAYNEQFF TGTGCCAGCAGCCTCACGCGGGGGGCCTACAATGAGCAGTTCTTC NA TRBJ2-1 TRBV13 TRBD2
CATSFRYQETQYF TGTGCCACCAGCTTTAGATACCAAGAGACCCAGTACTTC NA TRBJ2-5 TRBV15 NA
CASSFGGSRHEQYF TGTGCCAGCAGTTTCGGCGGGAGTAGACACGAGCAGTACTTC NA TRBJ2-7 TRBV28 TRBD2
CASKQGETEAFF TGCGCCAGCAAGCAGGGCGAGACTGAAGCTTTCTTT NA TRBJ1-1 TRBV5-1 NA
CASSYSRTGDNEQFF TGTGCCAGCAGTTACTCTCGGACAGGGGACAATGAGCAGTTCTTC NA TRBJ2-1 TRBV6-5 TRBD1
CASSVDGAATDTQYF TGTGCCAGCAGCGTAGATGGGGCGGCCACAGATACGCAGTATTTT NA TRBJ2-3 TRBV9 NA
CASKSTGGNEKLFF TGTGCCAGCAAATCGACAGGGGGCAATGAAAAACTGTTTTTT NA TRBJ1-4 TRBV6-1 TRBD1
CASSPPPGSFAYEQYF TGCGCCAGCAGCCCACCCCCTGGCTCGTTTGCCTACGAGCAGTACTTC NA TRBJ2-7 TRBV5-1 NA
CASLRDSLNQPQHF TGTGCCAGCCTCCGGGACAGTCTTAATCAGCCCCAGCATTTT NA TRBJ1-5 TRBV27 TRBD1
CASSVPRGGDTGELFF TGTGCCAGCAGCGTACCCCGGGGGGGGGACACCGGGGAGCTGTTTTTT NA TRBJ2-2 TRBV9 TRBD2